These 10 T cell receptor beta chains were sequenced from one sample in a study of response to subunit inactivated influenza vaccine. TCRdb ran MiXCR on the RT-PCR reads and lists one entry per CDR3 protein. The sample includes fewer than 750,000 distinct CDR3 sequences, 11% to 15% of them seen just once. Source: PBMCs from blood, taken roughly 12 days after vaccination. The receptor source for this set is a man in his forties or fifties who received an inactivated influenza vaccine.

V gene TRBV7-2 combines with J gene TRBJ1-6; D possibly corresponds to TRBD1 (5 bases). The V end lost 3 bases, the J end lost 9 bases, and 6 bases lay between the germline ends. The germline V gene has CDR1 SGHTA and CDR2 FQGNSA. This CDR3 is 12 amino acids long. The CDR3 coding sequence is TGTGCCAGCAGCTTGGACATTTCACCCCTCCACTTT. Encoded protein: CASSLDISPLHF.

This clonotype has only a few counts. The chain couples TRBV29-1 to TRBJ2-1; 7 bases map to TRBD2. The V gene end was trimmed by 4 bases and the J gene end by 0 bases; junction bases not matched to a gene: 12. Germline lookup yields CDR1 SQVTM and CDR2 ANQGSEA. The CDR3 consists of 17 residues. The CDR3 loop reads CSVGASGLRSSYNEQFF. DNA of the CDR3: TGCAGCGTTGGGGCTAGCGGTCTGCGGAGCTCCTACAATGAGCAGTTCTTC.

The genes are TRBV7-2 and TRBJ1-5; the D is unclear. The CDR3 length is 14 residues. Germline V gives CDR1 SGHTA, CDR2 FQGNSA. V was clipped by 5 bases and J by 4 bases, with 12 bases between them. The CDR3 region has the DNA TGTGCCAGCAGCACGACCTCGGGAAATCAGCCCCAGCATTTT. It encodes CASSTTSGNQPQHF.

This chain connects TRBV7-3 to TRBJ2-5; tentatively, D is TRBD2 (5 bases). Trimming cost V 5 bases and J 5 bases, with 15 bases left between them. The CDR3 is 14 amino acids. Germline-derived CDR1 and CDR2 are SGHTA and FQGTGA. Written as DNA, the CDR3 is TGTGCCAGCAGCCAATCGGGATTAGCTGAGACCCAGTACTTC. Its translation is CASSQSGLAETQYF. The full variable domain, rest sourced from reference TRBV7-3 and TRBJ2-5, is GAGVSQTPSNKVTEKGKYVELRCDPISGHTALYWYRQSLGQGPEFLIYFQGTGAADDSGLPNDRFFAVRPEGSVSTLKIQRTERGDSAVYLCASSQSGLAETQYFGPGTRLLVL.

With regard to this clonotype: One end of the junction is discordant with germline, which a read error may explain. The CDR3 DNA follows: TGTGCCAGCAGCTTAGTGGGGATTGAAAAACTGTCTTTT. It specifies CASSLVGIEKLSF. The rearrangement joins TRBV7-8 to TRBJ1-4; no clear D gene. Germline-derived CDR1 and CDR2 are SGHVS and FQNEAQ. The CDR3 consists of 13 residues. Full variable domain (remainder filled in from reference TRBV7-8 and TRBJ1-4): GAGVSQSPRYKVAKRGQDVALRCDPISGHVSLFWYQQALGQGPEFLTYFQNEAQLDKSGLPSDRFFAERPEGSVSTLKIQRTQQEDSAVYLCASSLVGIEKLSFGSGTQLSVL.

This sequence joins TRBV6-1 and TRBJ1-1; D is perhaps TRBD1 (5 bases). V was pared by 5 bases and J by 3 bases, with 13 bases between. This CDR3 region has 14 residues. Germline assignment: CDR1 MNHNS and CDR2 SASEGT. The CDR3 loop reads CASSRTGGYTEAFF. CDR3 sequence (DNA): TGTGCCAGCAGTCGGACGGGGGGTTACACTGAAGCTTTCTTT.

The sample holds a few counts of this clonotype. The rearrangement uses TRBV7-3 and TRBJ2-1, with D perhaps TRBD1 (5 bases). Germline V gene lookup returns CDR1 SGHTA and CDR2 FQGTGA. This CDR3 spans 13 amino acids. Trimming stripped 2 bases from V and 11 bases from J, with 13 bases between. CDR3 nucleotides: TGTGCCAGCAGCTTAGATGAGGACACCCAGCAGTTCTTC. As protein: CASSLDEDTQQFF.

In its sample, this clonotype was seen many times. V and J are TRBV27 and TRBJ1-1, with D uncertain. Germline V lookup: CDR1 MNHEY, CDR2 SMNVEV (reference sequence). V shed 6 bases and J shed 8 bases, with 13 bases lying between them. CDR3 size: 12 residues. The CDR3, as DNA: TGTGCCAGCAGCTACATGGCGGGCGAAGCTTTCTTT. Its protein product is CASSYMAGEAFF.

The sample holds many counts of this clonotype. CDR3 amino acids: CASSQESVGAQETQYF. CDR3 sequence (DNA): TGTGCCAGCAGCCAAGAGTCAGTGGGAGCCCAAGAGACCCAGTACTTC. The chain links TRBV4-2 to TRBJ2-5; a possible D gene is TRBD2 (5 bases). With 0 bases removed from V and 1 base from J, the gap between germline ends came to 12 bases. The CDR3 is made up of 16 amino acids. Germline V gene lookup returns CDR1 LGHNA and CDR2 YNFKEQ.

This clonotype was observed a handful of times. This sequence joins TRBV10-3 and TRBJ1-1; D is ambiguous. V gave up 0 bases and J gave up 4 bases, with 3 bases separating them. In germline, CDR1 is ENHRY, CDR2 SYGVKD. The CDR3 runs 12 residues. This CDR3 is CAISESSTEAFF. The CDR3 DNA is TGTGCCATCAGTGAGTCGTCCACTGAAGCTTTCTTT.